This T cell receptor beta chain was recovered during a study of T cell responses to AZD1222 COVID-19 vaccine. General study results and limits: Just 5 to 7 AZD1222 recipients were seropositive at baseline.

TCRdb's copy holds only in-frame clones and misses some; the assay was immunoSEQ multiplex PCR. The profile shows about 76,000 clones, about three quarters of them singletons. The germline gives CDR1 KGHSH, CDR2 LQKENI. V lost 2 bases and J lost 8; bases outside the gene matches: 8. The CDR3 loop spans 15 amino acids. This clone occurred once. Antigen specificity is unknown. The chain recombines TRBV18 with TRBJ1-4; 7 nucleotides line up with TRBD1. The material was peripheral blood, obtained 28 days after the second dose of the MenACWY control vaccine. The clonotype originates from an adult who received the MenACWY meningococcal vaccine as a control. The chain's CDR3 is CASSPKGTVEEKLFF. As DNA, the CDR3 is TGTGCCAGCTCACCAAAAGGGACAGTCGAGGAAAAACTGTTTTTT.